Listed below are T cell receptor beta chains from one sample, sequenced in a study of T cell responses to AZD1222 COVID-19 vaccine. Clones were sequenced by immunoSEQ multiplex PCR, and TCRdb holds only the in-frame ones, with some missing. The sample yields over 100,000 clones, over 85% seen once. Specimen: peripheral blood, collected on day 0 of AZD1222 vaccination. Source of these receptors: an adult in good health. Each CDR3 is given with its conserved first and last residue. Fields, in order: CDR3 DNA, CDR3 protein, V gene, clone size, J gene, D gene. A D gene is named only where the DNA matches it firmly. Clone size is stated in some rows and not others, as once, few, many or a class when expanded.

TGTGCCACCAGTGATCTTAGGGGGGCGAAGGGTTACGAGCAGTACTTC CATSDLRGAKGYEQYF TRBV24-1 . TRBJ2-7 .
TGCGCCAGCAGCTTGTCAGGGGGTTTTTCACCCCTCCACTTT CASSLSGGFSPLHF TRBV5-1 . TRBJ1-6 TRBD1
TGTGCCAGCAGCCAAACAGGGTCAATGGTGACTGAAGCTTTCTTT CASSQTGSMVTEAFF TRBV3-1/TRBV3-2 . TRBJ1-1 .
TGTGCCAGCAGTTTGACAGGGACTCAGCCCCAGCATTTT CASSLTGTQPQHF TRBV27 once TRBJ1-5 TRBD1
TGCGCCAGCAGCCATGCACAGGGGGCGTATGAGCAGTTCTTC CASSHAQGAYEQFF TRBV5-1 . TRBJ2-1 TRBD1
TGTGCCAGCAGCTTCCAGAAATCTCCCTACGAGCAGTACTTC CASSFQKSPYEQYF TRBV7-9 . TRBJ2-7 .
TGTGCCAGCAGCACCGGGACTGGGAGTGGGGATACGCAGTATTTT CASSTGTGSGDTQYF TRBV7-8 . TRBJ2-3 .
TGTGCCAGTAGCGATCCCGGAGCCCTCCATGGGAATGAGCAGTTCTTC CASSDPGALHGNEQFF TRBV19 . TRBJ2-1 .
TGTGCCAGCAGCATAAGAGGGGCGGGGAGGGCCAAAGATACGCAGTATTTT CASSIRGAGRAKDTQYF TRBV7-9 few TRBJ2-3 TRBD2
TGCGCCAGCAGAGTAATCCTCGGCTCCTACAATGAGCAGTTCTTC CASRVILGSYNEQFF TRBV5-1 . TRBJ2-1 .
TGTGCCAGTGAGGGGATGGACTATGGCTACACCTTC CASEGMDYGYTF TRBV19 once TRBJ1-2 .
TGTGCCAGCAGCTTGAGCCCAGGACAGGGGGAGGGGACTGAAGCTTTCTTT CASSLSPGQGEGTEAFF TRBV7-3 . TRBJ1-1 TRBD1
TGTGCCAGCAGTGGGACAGGCCCCACTAACTATGGCTACACCTTC CASSGTGPTNYGYTF TRBV2 . TRBJ1-2 TRBD1
TGTGCCAGCAGCTTAGAGTTGGGACAGATCACCGGGGAGCTGTTTTTT CASSLELGQITGELFF TRBV13 . TRBJ2-2 TRBD1
TGTGCCAGCACCACATTGGGGGGGGCCCCGAAGGAAGCTTTCTTT CASTTLGGAPKEAFF TRBV28 . TRBJ1-1 .
TGTGCCAGCAGACATCTCCCCTTGGCGGGAGGGCAAACCTACGAGCAGTACTTC CASRHLPLAGGQTYEQYF TRBV2 . TRBJ2-7 TRBD2
TGTGCCTGGAACCATTTCACCTACGAGCAGTACTTC CAWNHFTYEQYF TRBV30 . TRBJ2-7 .
TGCGCCAGCAGCTTTGACATATCAAATTCACCCCTCCACTTT CASSFDISNSPLHF TRBV5-1 . TRBJ1-6 .
TGTGCCAGCAGCTTAGGTTGGCCGGGGGGCGAGCAGTACTTC CASSLGWPGGEQYF TRBV7-8 medium-sized TRBJ2-7 TRBD2
TGTGCCATCAGTACTGGACAGGGCCAGGGTCAGCCCCAGCATTTT CAISTGQGQGQPQHF TRBV10-3 . TRBJ1-5 TRBD1
TGTGCCAGCAGTTACTCCGAGAAAATCTCAACCTATGGCTACACCTTC CASSYSEKISTYGYTF TRBV6-5 once TRBJ1-2 .